This T cell receptor (beta chain) was retrieved from a study of T cells in Graves' hyperthyroidism and ophthalmopathy. At least ten counts were recorded for this clonotype. RNA transcripts were the template for amplifying TCR beta CDR3 regions. The TCR CDR3 was amplified in a first-round RT-PCR using the HTBI primer set. TCRdb passed the multiplex PCR reads through MiXCR, listing each CDR3 protein once. The sample lists hundreds of thousands of distinct CDR3 sequences; 16% were seen once. The sequenced sample was blood. The clonotype comes from a young woman with Graves' hyperthyroidism.

This CDR3 reads CASRKGDSRYADTQYF. Here the CDR3 DNA reads TGTGCCAGCAGGAAAGGGGACTCCAGATATGCAGATACGCAGTATTTT. The J gene is TRBJ2-3, the V gene TRBV12-3 or TRBV12-4; tentatively, D is TRBD2 (6 bases). Between the trimmed V and J ends, which lost 6 bases and 4 bases, there was a span of 20 bases. This CDR3 comprises 16 residues.